The present TCR beta chain was sequenced within a study of cytomegalovirus exposure and HLA in healthy donors. The study's findings and limits: Testing in vitro showed a few CMV-associated chains specific for CMV antigens. In a later analysis, at a false discovery rate of 0.05, under 20,000 TCR beta sequences were associated with HLA alleles. In most subjects, TCR beta sequences reportedly gave accurate predictions of HLA-A and HLA-B alleles. In a later analysis, HLA-associated beta chains showed higher expansion and lower generation probabilities than comparable chains.

The PCR made use of 60 Vbeta and 13 Jbeta primers. Sequenced by immunoSEQ multiplex PCR; TCRdb stores in-frame clones only, minus some. The table lists under 130,000 clones, about 80% of them singletons. Trimming took 1 base from V and 3 from J, leaving 9 bases between them. CDR1 and CDR2 (germline): LNHNV, YYDKDF (reference sequence). This CDR3 region has 14 residues. As regards this clone: The antigen remains unidentified.

The sample comprised PBMCs. This rearrangement joins TRBV15 to TRBJ2-5, with no clear D. The source of this sequence is a man in his forties or fifties in good health and CMV-seropositive. The CDR3 loop reads CATSRVHREETQYF. As DNA, the CDR3 is TGTGCCACCAGCAGAGTCCACCGGGAAGAGACCCAGTACTTC. The entire variable domain, with the rest obtained from reference TRBV15 and TRBJ2-5, is as follows: DAMVIQNPRYQVTQFGKPVTLSCSQTLNHNVMYWYQQKSSQAPKLLFHYYDKDFNNEADTPDNFQSRRPNTSFCFLDIRSPGLGDTAMYLCATSRVHREETQYFGPGTRLLVL.